A selection of T cell receptor beta chains follows, all from one sample in a study of blood T cell repertoires in COVID-19. Data came from immunoSEQ multiplex PCR; TCRdb stores just in-frame clones and leaves some out. This table holds about 230,000 clones, 65% to 85% found once. The sequenced sample was peripheral blood. The receptors stem from a woman aged 80 or over with acute or convalescent COVID-19. CDR3s include the opening cysteine and the closing phenylalanine or tryptophan. The D gene is left open where the match is weak. Expanded clones are given a class, and other clones once, few, many or no size at all.

d_gene	v_gene	abundance	j_gene	CDR3aa	CDR3nt
TRBD2	TRBV7-9	few	TRBJ2-7	CASSLGVAGKGYEQYF	TGTGCCAGCAGCTTAGGGGTAGCGGGGAAGGGCTACGAGCAGTACTTC
NA	TRBV19	NA	TRBJ2-6	CASTQSGANVLTF	TGTGCCAGTACCCAATCTGGGGCCAACGTCCTGACTTTC
TRBD1	TRBV2	NA	TRBJ2-5	CASSVGGTGSSVTQYF	TGTGCCAGCAGTGTGGGCGGGACAGGGTCGAGCGTGACCCAGTACTTC
NA	TRBV5-1	NA	TRBJ2-1	CASSHPGNEQFF	TGCGCCAGCAGCCATCCGGGCAATGAGCAGTTCTTC
NA	TRBV5-1	NA	TRBJ2-1	CASSLDSPASYNEQFF	TGCGCCAGCAGCTTGGACTCCCCCGCCTCCTACAATGAGCAGTTCTTC
TRBD2	TRBV3-1/TRBV3-2	NA	TRBJ2-5	CASSQGLAGGIYQETQYF	TGTGCCAGCAGCCAAGGGCTAGCGGGGGGGATATACCAAGAGACCCAGTACTTC
NA	TRBV4-1	once	TRBJ2-7	CASSQLRGAEQYF	TGCGCCAGCAGCCAATTACGGGGGGCCGAGCAGTACTTC
TRBD1	TRBV7-8	NA	TRBJ2-7	CASSLASGQGGYEQYF	TGTGCCAGCAGCTTAGCATCAGGACAGGGGGGCTACGAGCAGTACTTC
TRBD2	TRBV6-4	NA	TRBJ2-2	CASSAELAGVGANTGELFF	TGTGCCAGCAGTGCGGAGCTAGCGGGTGTGGGGGCCAACACCGGGGAGCTGTTTTTT
NA	TRBV19	NA	TRBJ1-6	CASSIPRSAGSVGSPLHF	TGTGCCAGTAGTATTCCTCGGTCTGCAGGGTCCGTTGGTTCACCCCTCCACTTT
NA	TRBV5-6	NA	TRBJ1-2	CASSLYQVQYGYTF	TGTGCCAGCAGCTTGTATCAGGTTCAATATGGCTACACCTTC
NA	TRBV14	NA	TRBJ1-1	CASSQQGSEAFF	TGTGCCAGCAGCCAACAGGGTTCTGAAGCTTTCTTT
TRBD2	TRBV30	NA	TRBJ2-3	CAWTRLAATDTQYF	TGTGCCTGGACTAGGCTAGCGGCCACAGATACGCAGTATTTT
NA	TRBV5-6	few	TRBJ1-5	CASSLGQGYQPQHF	TGTGCCAGCAGCTTGGGGCAGGGCTATCAGCCCCAGCATTTT
TRBD1	TRBV7-9	NA	TRBJ2-5	CASSLGDRSQETQYF	TGTGCCAGCAGCTTAGGGGACAGATCACAAGAGACCCAGTACTTC
NA	TRBV5-6	NA	TRBJ1-1	CASSLKRLPTEAFF	TGTGCCAGCAGCTTAAAGCGGCTGCCCACTGAAGCTTTCTTT
NA	TRBV7-2	NA	TRBJ2-1	CASSPTTGTTGEQFF	TGTGCCAGCAGCCCTACGACGGGTACTACAGGTGAGCAGTTCTTC
TRBD1	TRBV5-6	NA	TRBJ1-6	CASSFYDRDNSPLHF	TGTGCCAGCAGCTTCTACGACAGGGACAATTCACCCCTCCACTTT
NA	TRBV9	NA	TRBJ2-6	CASSVGGSSGANVLTF	TGTGCCAGCAGCGTAGGAGGGAGCTCTGGGGCCAACGTCCTGACTTTC
TRBD1	TRBV7-2	NA	TRBJ2-7	CASNTIQGSSYEQYF	TGTGCCAGCAACACAATACAGGGGTCGTCCTACGAGCAGTACTTC
NA	TRBV9	NA	TRBJ2-5	CASSGGPTGETQYF	TGTGCCAGCAGCGGGGGCCCCACGGGAGAGACCCAGTACTTC
NA	TRBV19	NA	TRBJ1-1	CASSMETGLGEAFF	TGTGCCAGTAGTATGGAAACAGGGTTGGGTGAAGCTTTCTTT
TRBD1	TRBV10-3	few	TRBJ2-7	CAIKGQDAYEQYF	TGTGCCATCAAGGGACAGGACGCCTACGAGCAGTACTTC
TRBD1	TRBV30	NA	TRBJ1-4	CAWSHRDRGATNEKLFF	TGTGCCTGGAGTCACCGGGACAGGGGTGCAACTAATGAAAAACTGTTTTTT
NA	TRBV6-5	NA	TRBJ2-7	CASRDGQGPYEQYF	TGTGCCAGCAGGGACGGACAAGGGCCCTACGAGCAGTACTTC
NA	TRBV5-6	few	TRBJ2-5	CASSFKAGTKYQETQYF	TGTGCCAGCAGCTTCAAGGCCGGGACAAAGTACCAAGAGACCCAGTACTTC
TRBD1	TRBV5-1	NA	TRBJ2-4	CASSPERQGLQYF	TGCGCCAGCAGCCCCGAACGACAGGGGCTTCAGTACTTC
TRBD1	TRBV27	NA	TRBJ2-2	CASSFSSVGQGEVTGELFF	TGTGCCAGCAGTTTTAGTAGTGTCGGACAGGGGGAGGTCACCGGGGAGCTGTTTTTT
NA	TRBV18	NA	TRBJ2-7	CASSPEGVYEQYF	TGTGCCAGCTCACCGGAAGGGGTCTACGAGCAGTACTTC
TRBD2	TRBV18	NA	TRBJ2-1	CASSLLGLAGASLSSYNEQFF	TGTGCCAGCTCACTCCTCGGGCTAGCGGGAGCTTCCCTTAGCTCCTACAATGAGCAGTTCTTC
TRBD1	TRBV19	few	TRBJ2-5	CASRLTGQAGETQYF	TGTGCCAGTAGACTTACAGGACAGGCCGGCGAGACCCAGTACTTC
NA	TRBV30	NA	TRBJ2-3	CAWSVRAGSDTQYF	TGTGCCTGGAGTGTACGGGCGGGATCGGATACGCAGTATTTT
TRBD2	TRBV2	few	TRBJ2-2	CASSASGGAMAGELFF	TGTGCCAGCAGTGCAAGCGGGGGGGCCATGGCCGGGGAGCTGTTTTTT
NA	TRBV7-9	few	TRBJ2-1	CASSQTGVEFF	TGTGCCAGCAGTCAAACCGGGGTAGAGTTCTTC
TRBD1	TRBV6-5	NA	TRBJ1-2	CASSGTGAGYTF	TGTGCCAGCAGCGGGACAGGGGCCGGCTACACCTTC
TRBD1	TRBV19	NA	TRBJ2-2	CASRGQIGELFF	TGTGCCAGTAGGGGACAGATCGGGGAGCTGTTTTTT
TRBD2	TRBV13	few	TRBJ2-1	CASSLDGLAGGSSYNEQFF	TGTGCCAGCAGCTTAGATGGACTAGCGGGGGGCAGCTCCTACAATGAGCAGTTCTTC
TRBD1	TRBV3-1/TRBV3-2	once	TRBJ2-1	CASSQAGTGNYNEQFF	TGTGCCAGCAGCCAAGCCGGGACAGGGAACTACAATGAGCAGTTCTTC
NA	TRBV3-1/TRBV3-2	NA	TRBJ2-5	CASSQGPMRQLQETQYF	TGTGCCAGCAGCCAAGGACCGATGCGACAGCTACAAGAGACCCAGTACTTC
TRBD2	TRBV24-1	NA	TRBJ2-5	CATSVGTTGTQYF	TGTGCCACCAGTGTCGGGACTACCGGGACCCAGTACTTC
NA	TRBV14	NA	TRBJ2-5	CASSPPRTLETQYF	TGTGCCAGCAGCCCCCCCCGCACTCTTGAGACCCAGTACTTC
NA	TRBV7-8	NA	TRBJ1-4	CASSLRTFSATNEKLFF	TGTGCCAGCAGCCTAAGGACTTTCTCTGCAACTAATGAAAAACTGTTTTTT
NA	TRBV9	NA	TRBJ1-2	CASSVVEGSSYGYTF	TGTGCCAGCAGCGTAGTTGAGGGTTCTAGTTATGGCTACACCTTC
TRBD1	TRBV5-1	NA	TRBJ1-1	CASSFTRGLAEAFF	TGCGCCAGCAGCTTTACCAGGGGGTTGGCTGAAGCTTTCTTT
TRBD2	TRBV18	NA	TRBJ2-5	CASSPLPGLSQETQYF	TGTGCCAGCTCACCGCTCCCGGGACTAAGTCAAGAGACCCAGTACTTC
NA	TRBV20-1	NA	TRBJ2-7	CSASASPYEQYF	TGCAGTGCTAGTGCCTCCCCCTACGAGCAGTACTTC
TRBD2	TRBV5-1	NA	TRBJ2-5	CASSLGSRGSGETQYF	TGCGCCAGCAGCTTGGGGTCGCGGGGGTCTGGAGAGACCCAGTACTTC
NA	TRBV28	NA	TRBJ2-1	CASSSLGHLSYNEQFF	TGTGCCAGCAGTTCGCTGGGACACCTCTCCTACAATGAGCAGTTCTTC
NA	TRBV12-3/TRBV12-4	NA	TRBJ2-3	CATSTTYTDTQYF	TGTGCCACCAGCACAACATACACAGATACGCAGTATTTT
TRBD1	TRBV6-1	NA	TRBJ2-7	CASSEARPPVGTGKYEQYF	TGTGCCAGCAGTGAAGCGCGGCCCCCTGTCGGGACAGGAAAATACGAGCAGTACTTC
TRBD1	TRBV6-5	NA	TRBJ1-6	CASLTGQGGNSPLHF	TGTGCCAGCCTTACCGGACAGGGTGGTAATTCACCCCTCCACTTT
TRBD1	TRBV6-6	NA	TRBJ1-5	CASSAGTDSNQPQHF	TGTGCCAGCAGCGCCGGGACAGATAGCAATCAGCCCCAGCATTTT
TRBD2	TRBV6-2/TRBV6-3	NA	TRBJ2-1	CASSPWGTSGGPKTYNEQFF	TGTGCCAGCAGCCCATGGGGGACTAGCGGGGGACCCAAAACTTACAATGAGCAGTTCTTC
NA	TRBV5-4	NA	TRBJ2-3	CASSLGQGLITDTQYF	TGTGCCAGCAGCTTGGGGCAGGGGTTAATCACAGATACGCAGTATTTT
NA	TRBV5-1	NA	TRBJ1-6	CASSSRGAYNSPLHF	TGCGCCAGCAGCTCTCGCGGGGCATATAATTCACCCCTCCACTTT